This TCR beta chain was captured by sequencing in a study of shared clonotypes between healthy human individuals. The V and J ends lost 1 base and 5 bases, in that order; junction bases with no gene match: 2. CDR1 and CDR2 from the germline V gene are LNHNV and YYDKDF (reference sequence). The CDR3 has 15 residues. Overall study results and limits: Rarefaction showed sorted-subset sequencing was incomplete despite large depth.

Division of CD4+ cells produced a CD45RA+ naive subset and a CD45RA-negative memory subset. The method was immunoSEQ multiplex PCR; TCRdb's version includes in-frame clones alone and lacks a portion of them. The table includes 2.3 million or so clones, more than 80% detected once. For this clone: Its cognate antigen is unknown.

The sequencing sample was made of naive CD4+ T cells from PBMCs. Noted subset: CD45RA+ positively selected. V usage is TRBV15 and J usage is TRBJ2-2, with TRBD1 matching 9 bases. The source is a man younger than 35 in good health. Some clones in this sample may be carry-over from other donors' samples. CDR3 residues: CATSRGGQGTGELFF. For the CDR3, the DNA is TGTGCCACCAGCAGAGGTGGACAGGGGACCGGGGAGCTGTTTTTT.